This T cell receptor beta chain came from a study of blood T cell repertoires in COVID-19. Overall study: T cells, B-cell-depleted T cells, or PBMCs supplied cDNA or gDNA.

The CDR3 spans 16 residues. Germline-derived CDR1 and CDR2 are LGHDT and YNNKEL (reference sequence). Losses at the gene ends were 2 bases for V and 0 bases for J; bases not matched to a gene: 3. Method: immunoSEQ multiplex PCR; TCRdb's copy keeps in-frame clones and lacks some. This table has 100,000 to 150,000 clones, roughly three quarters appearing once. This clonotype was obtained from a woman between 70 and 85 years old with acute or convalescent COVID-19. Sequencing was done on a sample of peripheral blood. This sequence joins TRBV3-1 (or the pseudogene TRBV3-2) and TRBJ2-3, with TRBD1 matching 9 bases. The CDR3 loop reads CASSQLDRGSTDTQYF. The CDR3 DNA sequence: TGTGCCAGCAGCCAACTGGACAGGGGAAGCACAGATACGCAGTATTTT.